The T cell receptor beta chain under discussion was sequenced for a study of cytomegalovirus exposure and HLA in healthy donors. Study in general: In terms of ancestry, the Caucasian-associated cluster contained 75% to 90% of the roughly 400 genotyped donors. Whole-study findings and limits: Versus the approximately 670-donor mean, an Asian-associated ancestry cluster reportedly showed fewer N-insertions in a later analysis. In a later analysis, TCR beta V- and J-gene trimming was associated with a missense DCLRE1C variant.

Vbeta (60) and Jbeta (13) primers were used in the PCR. Clones were read by immunoSEQ multiplex PCR, and TCRdb kept only the in-frame ones, dropping some. The table records 100,000 to 120,000 clones, around 77% of them present only once. The germline gives CDR1 LNHDA, CDR2 SQIVND (reference sequence). The CDR3 sequence is 14 residues long. V was cut by 3 bases and J by 5 bases, with 11 bases left in between. As regards this clone: What it recognizes is unknown.

Healthy bone marrow donors made up the donor group. This sequence joins TRBV19 and TRBJ2-1; a weak D match, TRBD2 (6 bases). The sequence came from a woman younger than 45 in good health and CMV-seropositive. The sequenced sample was PBMCs. CDR3 nucleotides: TGTGCCAGTAGTATCTACCCGGGAGACAATGAGCAGTTCTTC. Its translation is CASSIYPGDNEQFF.